These 10 T cell receptor beta chains share one sample of origin, sequenced in a study of blood T cell repertoires in COVID-19. Measured with immunoSEQ multiplex PCR; TCRdb has only the in-frame clones, and not every one. The repertoire holds 51,000 or so clones, with around 81% as singletons. The sequencing input was peripheral blood. The receptors come from a woman of 80 years or more with COVID-19, enrolled during active disease.

This clone was seen just once. The gene calls are TRBV7-9 and TRBJ1-1; D perhaps matches TRBD1 (5 bases). The germline CDR1 and CDR2 sequences are SEHNR and FQNEAQ (reference sequence). V was clipped by 5 bases and J by 1 base, with 8 bases between them. This CDR3 is built from 13 residues. The CDR3 protein is CASSPGGNTEAFF. The CDR3 DNA sequence: TGTGCCAGCAGCCCGGGGGGGAACACTGAAGCTTTCTTT.

This chain uses TRBV6-6 with TRBJ1-5, with 12 bases identical to TRBD1. In germline, CDR1 is MNHNY, CDR2 SVGAGI (reference sequence). V was clipped by 5 bases and J by 1 base; unmatched bases: 15. This CDR3 spans 20 amino acids. The CDR3 nucleotides read TGTGCCAGCAGTCCTACCGGGACAGGGGGCGTAAGCGCAAGCAATCAGCCCCAGCATTTT. Amino acid sequence: CASSPTGTGGVSASNQPQHF.

The gene calls are TRBV9 and TRBJ2-6; D ambiguous. CDR3 length equals 15 residues. The V end was cut by 0 bases, the J end by 2 bases, with 6 bases between. Germline CDR1 is SGDLS and CDR2 is YYNGEE. The CDR3 DNA reads TGTGCCAGCAGCGTAGACAAAACTGGGGCCAACGTCCTGACTTTC. Its protein product is CASSVDKTGANVLTF.

The chain employs TRBV7-9 and TRBJ1-2, with 8 bases that match TRBD1. Germline lookup yields CDR1 SEHNR and CDR2 FQNEAQ (reference sequence). This CDR3 spans 15 amino acids. The junction had 12 bases not matched to a gene; V was cut back by 5 bases and J by 7 bases. CDR3 protein: CASSAPTGERGGYTF. As DNA, the CDR3 is TGTGCCAGCAGCGCCCCGACAGGGGAGAGAGGTGGCTACACCTTC.

This clone came up a few times. The chain's CDR3 is CSPGRATEAFF. CDR3 nucleotides: TGCAGCCCAGGGAGGGCCACTGAAGCTTTCTTT. The chain is built from TRBV29-1 and TRBJ1-1, with a possible D match to TRBD1 (5 bases). V lost 8 bases, J lost 4 bases, and 11 bases lay in between. The CDR3 has 11 residues. The germline V gene encodes CDR1 SQVTM and CDR2 ANQGSEA.

The V call is TRBV18, the J call TRBJ1-2, with 7 bases aligning to TRBD1. Germline V gene sequence: CDR1 KGHSH, CDR2 LQKENI. Unmatched junction bases numbered 3, after V lost 3 bases and J lost 5 bases. The CDR3 contains 13 residues. CDR3 protein: CASSPGTVYGYTF. The CDR3 DNA reads as TGTGCCAGCTCACCGGGGACAGTGTATGGCTACACCTTC.

This clone was seen a few times. The chain joins TRBV12-3 or TRBV12-4 to TRBJ2-5; tentatively, D is TRBD1 (5 bases). Deletions cut 2 bases from V and 3 bases from J, with 7 bases between. The CDR3 has 13 amino acids. The CDR3 DNA reads TGTGCCAGCAGTTTAAGCAGGGAAGAGACCCAGTACTTC. Its protein is CASSLSREETQYF.

The V gene is TRBV2, the J gene TRBJ2-7; possible D gene TRBD1, 5 bases. Germline loops: CDR1 SNHLY, CDR2 FYNNEI. The CDR3 is 14 amino acids. The V gene lost 7 bases and the J gene lost 4 bases, with 17 bases spanning the gap. DNA for the CDR3: TGTGCCAGCAAATTGGTGCAGGGTGTATACGAGCAGTACTTC. Its protein product is CASKLVQGVYEQYF.

The rearrangement links TRBV28 to TRBJ1-2, with 7 bases fitting TRBD1. CDR3 length: 12 residues. CDR1 is MDHEN and CDR2 is SYDVKM in the germline V gene. Trimming cost V 8 bases and J 7 bases; bases outside gene matches: 7. The CDR3 nucleotides are TGTGCCAGCGAAAAGGGGACAGTTGGCTACACCTTC. It translates to CASEKGTVGYTF.

This chain links TRBV30 with TRBJ2-7; D gene unclear. The CDR3 covers 13 residues. V was cut by 2 bases and J by 2 bases, with 10 bases left in between. Germline values: CDR1 GTSNPN, CDR2 SVGIG (reference sequence). CDR3 in amino acids: CAWSLTPPYEQYF. The CDR3 DNA is TGTGCCTGGAGTCTAACCCCTCCCTACGAGCAGTACTTC.